This TCR beta chain was retrieved from a study of post-analysis software for immune sequencing data. Study at large: Several disease courses (relapsing-remitting, secondary progressive and progressive-relapsing) of multiple sclerosis were included.

As to this clonotype: Its antigen is unidentified.

Prepared TCR beta cDNA libraries contained unique molecular identifiers. T cells numbering roughly 1 to 10 million yielded roughly 0.5 million cDNA molecules. MiXCR was run by TCRdb on the PCR reads, yielding one entry per CDR3 protein. The repertoire holds about 570,000 distinct CDR3 sequences, with around a third as singletons. CDR3 size: 16 residues. V lost 0 bases and J 8 bases, leaving 17 bases between the germline ends. Germline CDR1 is LGHDT and CDR2 is YNNKEL (reference sequence). The study, taken as a whole, reports: About 5 TRBV segments (TRBV5-6, TRBV5-1 and TRBV20-1 among them) occurred more frequently in patients than in controls. F measure showed strong co-clustering of same-batch samples. The normalized Chao1 diversity of multiple sclerosis patients was significantly lower than that of controls.

V and J are TRBV3-1 and TRBJ2-1; a possible D gene is TRBD1 (6 bases). This TCR came from a girl younger than 18 with multiple sclerosis. Sequenced sample: blood. The CDR3 DNA reads TGTGCCAGCAGCCAAGAGAGTACAGGGTGGTTTGATGAGCAGTTCTTC. Translated: CASSQESTGWFDEQFF.